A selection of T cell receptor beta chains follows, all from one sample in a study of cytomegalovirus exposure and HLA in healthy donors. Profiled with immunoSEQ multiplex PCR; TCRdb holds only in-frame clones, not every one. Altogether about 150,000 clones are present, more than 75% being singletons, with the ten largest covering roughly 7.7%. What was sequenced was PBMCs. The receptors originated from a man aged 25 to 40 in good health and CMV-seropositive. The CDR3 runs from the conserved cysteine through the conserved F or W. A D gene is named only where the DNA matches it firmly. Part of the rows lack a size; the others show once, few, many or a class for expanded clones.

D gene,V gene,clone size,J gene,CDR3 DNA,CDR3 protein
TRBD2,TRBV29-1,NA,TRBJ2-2,TGCAGTTACTCGGGGGGGACTTCGAACACCGGGGAGCTGTTTTTT,CSYSGGTSNTGELFF
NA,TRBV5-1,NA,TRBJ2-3,TGCGCCAGCCAGACCGAGGCTGTAGATACGCAGTATTTT,CASQTEAVDTQYF
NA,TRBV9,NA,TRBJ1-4,TGTGCCAGCAGCGTAGCGGGGAACTCAAATGAAAAACTGTTTTTT,CASSVAGNSNEKLFF
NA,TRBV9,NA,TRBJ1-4,TGTGCCAGCAGCGTAGGTAAAGGGGCTAATGAAAAACTGTTTTTT,CASSVGKGANEKLFF
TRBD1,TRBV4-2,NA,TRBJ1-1,TGTGCCAGCAGCCAAGATACAGGGGGGAACACTGAAGCTTTCTTT,CASSQDTGGNTEAFF
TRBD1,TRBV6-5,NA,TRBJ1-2,TGTGCCAGCAGGCCGGGACAGTTTTATGGCTACACCTTC,CASRPGQFYGYTF
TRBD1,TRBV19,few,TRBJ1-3,TGTGCCAGTAGTCTCGGGACAGGAAAAAACACCATATATTTT,CASSLGTGKNTIYF
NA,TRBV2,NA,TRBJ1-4,TGTGCCAGCAGGGAAAGGGGTGGTGAAAAACTGTTTTTT,CASRERGGEKLFF
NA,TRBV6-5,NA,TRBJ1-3,TGTGCCAGCAGTTACTCGACTGTACCGGGAAACACCATATATTTT,CASSYSTVPGNTIYF
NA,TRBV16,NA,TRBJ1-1,TGTGCCAGCACGCCCCGAGTATCCCTACTAGAGACTGAAGCTTTCTTT,CASTPRVSLLETEAFF
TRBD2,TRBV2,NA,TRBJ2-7,TGTGCCAGCGACCTTAGCGGGGACTCCTACGAGCAGTACTTC,CASDLSGDSYEQYF
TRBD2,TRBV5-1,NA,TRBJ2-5,TGCGCCAGCAGCACCTCCGGGACTATGACAGAGACCCAGTACTTC,CASSTSGTMTETQYF
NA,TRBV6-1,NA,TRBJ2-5,TGTGCCAGCAGTGTGCAGGGGACGGAGACCCAGTACTTC,CASSVQGTETQYF
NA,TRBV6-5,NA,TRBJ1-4,TGTGCCAGCAGCCTTTCGAGGAGGGAAAAACTGTTTTTT,CASSLSRREKLFF
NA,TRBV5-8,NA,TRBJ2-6,TGTGCCAGCAGCTCTAGCGCCACTACCTCTGGGGCCAACGTCCTGACTTTC,CASSSSATTSGANVLTF
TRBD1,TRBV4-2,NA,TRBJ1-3,TGTGCCAGCAGCCAAGACCAGGCAGGGGGAAGAAACACCATATATTTT,CASSQDQAGGRNTIYF
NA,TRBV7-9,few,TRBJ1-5,TGTGCCAGCTCTCTTGACAGTAGCAATCAGCCCCAGCATTTT,CASSLDSSNQPQHF
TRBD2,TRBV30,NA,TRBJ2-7,TGTGCCTGGAGCCCCCCAAGCCTAGCGGGCCACCGAATCGAAAGCTCCTACGAGCAGTACTTC,CAWSPPSLAGHRIESSYEQYF
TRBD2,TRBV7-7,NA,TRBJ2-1,TGTGCTAGCAGCTTAGGCGAGCGGGGTACCCAGTTCTTC,CASSLGERGTQFF
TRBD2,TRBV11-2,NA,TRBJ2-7,TGTGCCAGCAGCTCACCCGATCCGGGACTAGCGGCTAACTCCTACGAGCAGTACTTC,CASSSPDPGLAANSYEQYF
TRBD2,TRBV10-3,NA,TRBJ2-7,TGTGCCATCAGTGAGTCTGGCGGGAGGGGAAACGAGCAGTACTTC,CAISESGGRGNEQYF
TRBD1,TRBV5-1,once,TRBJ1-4,TGCGCCAGCAGCTTGGGACAGGGTAGAAATGAAAAACTGTTTTTT,CASSLGQGRNEKLFF
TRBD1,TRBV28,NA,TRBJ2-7,TGTGCCAGCAGTTTCTCCTGGACAGGGAAGGTGGGCTTC,CASSFSWTGKVGF
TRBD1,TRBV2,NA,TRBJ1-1,TGTGCCAGCAGTTTGGACAGGGCGGGCACTGAAGCTTTCTTT,CASSLDRAGTEAFF
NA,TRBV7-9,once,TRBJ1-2,TGTGCCAGCAGCTTCTCACAGGAGAGGGGCTACACCTTC,CASSFSQERGYTF
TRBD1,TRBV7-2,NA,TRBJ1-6,TGTGCCAGCACCTCAGACAGGGGTAATTCACCCCTCCACTTT,CASTSDRGNSPLHF